Each of the 27 T cell receptor beta chains below was sequenced from the same sample in a study of CD8 T cells in ankylosing spondylitis. Each CDR3 protein is one row after TCRdb ran MiXCR on the 5' RACE reads. Of roughly 230,000 distinct CDR3 sequences listed, 8% to 11% are singletons. Sequences were obtained from blood, either unsorted or a sorted T cell fraction (not recorded which). The receptors derive from a male donor with ankylosing spondylitis or in good health (not recorded which).

This clonotype has ten or more counts. The V and J genes are TRBV7-2 and TRBJ2-1; TRBD2 agrees at 7 bases. The V gene end was trimmed by 2 bases and the J gene end by 8 bases; junction bases not matched to a gene: 9. The CDR3 runs to 15 residues. Per the germline V gene, CDR1 is SGHTA and CDR2 is FQGNSA. This chain's CDR3 is CASSLWAGAADEQFF. The DNA of the CDR3 is TGTGCCAGCAGCTTATGGGCGGGAGCAGCCGATGAGCAGTTCTTC.

Many counts were recorded for this clonotype. The chain uses TRBV12-3 or TRBV12-4 and TRBJ1-6; a possible D gene is TRBD1 (5 bases). V dropped 10 bases and J dropped 10 bases, with 23 bases sitting between them. The CDR3 has 15 residues. CDR3 bases: TGTGCCACCACCTTCGCGGGCGCAGGGAGGTCACCCCTCCACTTT. Amino acid sequence: CATTFAGAGRSPLHF.

With respect to this clonotype: Possible read error: a much larger clone is one base away. V is TRBV20-1 and J is TRBJ2-7; 9 positions agree with TRBD2. The V gene's germline CDR1 is DFQATT and CDR2 SNEGSKA (reference sequence). This CDR3 spans 17 amino acids. The trim removed 4 bases at V and 3 bases at J, leaving 16 bases unmatched. CDR3 amino acids: CSAIGGLKRGEDYEQYF. DNA for the CDR3: TGCAGTGCTATAGGTGGTTTAAAGCGGGGGGAGGACTACGAGCAGTACTTC.

This clonotype was seen at least ten times. This chain links TRBV5-1 with TRBJ1-2; no firm D call. This CDR3 has 13 amino acids. The ends were cut back, 4 bases at V and 5 bases at J, with 12 bases in the middle. In germline, CDR1 is SGHRS, CDR2 YFSETQ. The CDR3 DNA reads as TGCGCCAGCAGCGCCCGGACGCTTTATGGCTACACCTTC. Amino acids: CASSARTLYGYTF.

The sample holds many counts of this clonotype. At one end, the junction sequence differs from germline, possibly due to a read error. The chain recombines TRBV5-1 with TRBJ1-1; D gene uncertain. The length of the CDR3 is 12 residues. The germline CDR1 and CDR2 sequences are SGHRS and YFSETQ. The CDR3 coding sequence is TGCGCCAGCAGCCTGGGAAAGAATATTTTCTCCTTT. Its protein is CASSLGKNIFSF.

This clonotype was seen ten or more times. The chain joins TRBV12-3 or TRBV12-4 to TRBJ1-1, with D uncertain. V shed 1 base and J shed 4 bases, with 4 bases lying between them. The CDR3 extends over 12 amino acids. In DNA form, the CDR3 reads TGTGCCAGCAGTTTAGATGTCACTGAAGCTTTCTTT. This codes for CASSLDVTEAFF.

This clonotype has a handful of counts. The genes are TRBV19 and TRBJ1-2; 10 nucleotides match TRBD1. V gave up 5 bases and J gave up 3 bases; unmatched junction bases: 6. Germline-derived CDR1 and CDR2 are LNHDA and SQIVND (reference sequence). The CDR3 has 15 amino acids. The CDR3 loop is CASSAAGTGDYGYTF. In DNA form, the CDR3 reads TGTGCCAGTAGTGCAGCCGGGACAGGGGACTATGGCTACACCTTC.

The chain uses TRBV29-1 and TRBJ1-1, with a tentative D call TRBD1 (6 bases). The CDR3 is made up of 12 amino acids. Germline loops: CDR1 SQVTM, CDR2 ANQGSEA. V was clipped by 4 bases and J by 6 bases, with 12 bases between them. This chain's CDR3 is CSVGTGISEAFF. The CDR3 DNA reads as TGCAGCGTTGGCACAGGGATCTCTGAAGCTTTCTTT.

This clonotype was counted only a few times. V and J are TRBV6-4 and TRBJ1-1; D remains unclear. V lost 5 bases and J lost 0, with 16 bases in between. Germline loops: CDR1 MRHNA, CDR2 SNTAGT. The CDR3 is made up of 16 amino acids. The CDR3 loop is CASSPQAFAVNTEAFF. The CDR3 DNA is TGTGCCAGCAGTCCCCAGGCGTTTGCCGTGAACACTGAAGCTTTCTTT.

This clonotype was seen at least ten times. This sequence joins TRBV29-1 and TRBJ1-4, with 7 bases identical to TRBD1. The CDR3 consists of 13 residues. Losses at the gene ends were 7 bases for V and 4 bases for J; bases not matched to a gene: 6. The germline gives CDR1 SQVTM, CDR2 ANQGSEA. The CDR3 DNA reads TGCAGCGGAGGGGACAGCCTTAATGAAAAACTGTTTTTT. This gives the protein CSGGDSLNEKLFF. The full variable domain, rest sourced from reference TRBV29-1 and TRBJ1-4, is SAVISQKPSRDICQRGTSLTIQCQVDSQVTMMFWYRQQPGQSLTLIATANQGSEATYESGFVIDKFPISRPNLTFSTLTVSNMSPEDSSIYLCSGGDSLNEKLFFGSGTQLSVL.

This clonotype was counted between two and nine times. The rearrangement joins TRBV27 to TRBJ1-5; D is uncertain. The CDR3 is made up of 17 amino acids. The germline gives CDR1 MNHEY, CDR2 SMNVEV (reference sequence). Deletions cut 6 bases from V and 0 bases from J, with 18 bases between. The CDR3, as DNA: TGTGCCAGCAGACCTTTCCTCCAGGCAAATAGCAATCAGCCCCAGCATTTT. It codes for CASRPFLQANSNQPQHF.

The V call is TRBV7-9, the J call TRBJ1-4; D is unclear. The CDR3 runs to 14 residues. Germline V gene sequence: CDR1 SEHNR, CDR2 FQNEAQ (reference sequence). The V end lost 5 bases, the J end lost 8 bases, and 15 bases lay between the germline ends. CDR3 amino acids: CASSVEGQREKLFF. As DNA, the CDR3 is TGTGCCAGCAGCGTCGAAGGCCAGCGAGAAAAACTGTTTTTT.

The V and J genes are TRBV2 and TRBJ1-4; tentative D call: TRBD1 (5 bases). V was pared by 1 base and J by 2 bases, with 11 bases between. The CDR3 extends over 16 amino acids. The germline gives CDR1 SNHLY, CDR2 FYNNEI. CDR3 protein: CASSEEGPTTNEKLFF. Here the CDR3 DNA reads TGTGCCAGCAGTGAAGAGGGACCGACTACTAATGAAAAACTGTTTTTT.

The rearrangement joins TRBV20-1 to TRBJ1-2; TRBD1 agrees at 9 bases. The CDR3 has 16 amino acids. Germline V gene sequence: CDR1 DFQATT, CDR2 SNEGSKA (reference sequence). J was trimmed by 0 bases and V by 0 bases; bases with no gene match: 5. As DNA, the CDR3 is TGCAGTGCTAGAGATTTGGGACAGGGATCTAACTATGGCTACACCTTC. The encoded protein is CSARDLGQGSNYGYTF.

A few counts support this clonotype. V usage is TRBV18 and J usage is TRBJ1-4, with D unresolved. V dropped 2 bases and J dropped 7 bases, with 11 bases sitting between them. Germline CDR1 and CDR2: KGHSH and LQKENI. The CDR3 sequence is 14 residues long. CDR3 nucleotides: TGTGCCAGCTCACCAGCAAGGGTTGGTGAAAAACTGTTTTTT. It yields the protein CASSPARVGEKLFF.

This clonotype was counted at least ten times. V is TRBV3-1 and J is TRBJ1-6; TRBD1 aligns across 11 bases. Germline lookup yields CDR1 LGHDT and CDR2 YNNKEL (reference sequence). This CDR3 is built from 14 residues. The V segment lost 4 bases and the J segment 10 bases; nucleotides outside the gene matches: 3. The DNA of the CDR3 is TGTGCCAGCAGCCCGGGACAGGGGGTCTCACCCCTCCACTTT. Translated, it gives CASSPGQGVSPLHF.

As for this clonotype: This may arise from a read error, as a much more abundant clone is one base away. The V gene is TRBV7-2, the J gene TRBJ2-2; D remains unclear. The CDR3 has 14 residues. Per germline, CDR1 SGHTA and CDR2 FQGNSA. Here the CDR3 reads CASSLDGRTAELFF. CDR3 nucleotide sequence: TGTGCCAGCAGCTTAGACGGCCGCACCGCGGAGCTGTTTTTT. The whole variable domain, remainder taken from reference TRBV7-2 and TRBJ2-2, is GAGVSQSPSNKVTEKGKDVELRCDPISGHTALYWYRQSLGQGLEFLIYFQGNSAPDKSGLPSDRFSAERTGGSVSTLTIQRTQQEDSAVYLCASSLDGRTAELFFGEGSRLTVL.

This clonotype was detected many times. The CDR3 sequence is CASSQDGDRGPRGYTF. For the CDR3, the DNA is TGTGCCAGCAGCCAAGATGGAGACAGGGGGCCTCGTGGCTACACCTTC. The chain recombines TRBV4-2 with TRBJ1-2; 10 nucleotides align to TRBD1. Unmatched junction bases numbered 8, after V lost 0 bases and J lost 7 bases. The CDR3 totals 16 residues. Germline values: CDR1 LGHNA, CDR2 YNFKEQ.

This clonotype was seen at least ten times. The chain recombines TRBV4-2 with TRBJ2-1; TRBD2 matches at 7 bases. V lost 0 bases, J lost 4 bases, and 6 bases stayed unmatched. The germline V gene encodes CDR1 LGHNA and CDR2 YNFKEQ. The CDR3 spans 16 residues. Here the CDR3 reads CASSQDLASGYNEQFF. CDR3 nucleotides: TGTGCCAGCAGCCAAGATCTGGCTAGCGGTTACAATGAGCAGTTCTTC.

The genes are TRBV18 and TRBJ1-4, with 8 bases fitting TRBD1. The CDR3 contains 15 residues. CDR1 is KGHSH, CDR2 LQKENI, per germline. The J segment lost 6 bases and the V segment lost 5 bases, leaving 8 bases of the junction unmatched. CDR3 bases: TGTGCCAGCTCAGCGGGACAGGTGCTTGATGAAAAACTGTTTTTT. Translation: CASSAGQVLDEKLFF.

The sample holds a few counts of this clonotype. This rearrangement joins TRBV11-2 to TRBJ1-2; TRBD1 matches at 10 bases. CDR3 length: 15 amino acids. Germline V CDR1 and CDR2: SGHAT, FQNNGV. Trimming took 3 bases from V and 5 from J; bases not matched to a gene: 6. CDR3 DNA sequence: TGTGCCAGCAGCTTCCAGGGACAGGGGTTATATGGCTACACCTTC. Translated: CASSFQGQGLYGYTF. The full variable domain, its missing parts supplied by reference TRBV11-2 and TRBJ1-2, is EAGVAQSPRYKIIEKRQSVAFWCNPISGHATLYWYQQILGQGPKLLIQFQNNGVVDDSQLPKDRFSAERLKGVDSTLKIQPAKLEDSAVYLCASSFQGQGLYGYTFGSGTRLTVV.

The chain has TRBV5-1 and TRBJ2-1; no clear D. The V end lost 5 bases, the J end lost 3 bases, and 12 bases lay between the germline ends. The CDR3 consists of 14 residues. The germline gives CDR1 SGHRS, CDR2 YFSETQ. Written as DNA, the CDR3 is TGCGCCAGCAGGAGATCCGGCGGCTACAATGAGCAGTTCTTC. The encoded protein is CASRRSGGYNEQFF.

This clonotype was found a few times. The chain carries TRBV6-1 and TRBJ1-1, with D perhaps TRBD1 (6 bases). This CDR3 has 15 amino acids. The V gene's germline CDR1 is MNHNS and CDR2 SASEGT. Deletions cut 8 bases from V and 0 bases from J, with 16 bases between. This CDR3 reads CASSNTGLLNTEAFF. The CDR3 nucleotides read TGTGCCAGCTCAAACACAGGGCTTCTGAACACTGAAGCTTTCTTT.

At least ten counts were recorded for this clonotype. Germline and junction disagree at one end, which may indicate a read error. The CDR3 DNA reads as TGTGCCAGCAGTCTAGCCCCAGCGGGTGAGCAGTTCTTC. Encoded protein: CASSLAPAGEQFF. This chain connects TRBV12-3 or TRBV12-4 to TRBJ2-1, with a weak D call TRBD2 (6 bases). The CDR3 runs 13 residues.

This clonotype was observed at least ten times. V usage is TRBV20-1 and J usage is TRBJ1-1; the D is unclear. Between the trimmed V and J ends, which lost 8 bases and 2 bases, there was a span of 15 bases. The CDR3 is 13 residues long. CDR1 is DFQATT and CDR2 is SNEGSKA in the germline V gene (reference sequence). CDR3 bases: TGCAGTTCGCGCCCGGAGGGTAACACTGAAGCTTTCTTT. Protein product: CSSRPEGNTEAFF.

This clonotype was picked up a small number of times. This chain joins TRBV7-9 and TRBJ1-2, with 8 positions matching TRBD1. The CDR3 consists of 13 residues. Germline V CDR1 and CDR2: SEHNR, FQNEAQ (reference sequence). Trimming cost V 5 bases and J 7 bases; bases outside gene matches: 6. The CDR3, as DNA: TGTGCCAGCAGCGAACGACAGGGGTCTGGCTACACCTTC. Amino acid sequence: CASSERQGSGYTF.

This clonotype was seen repeatedly, ten times or more. The chain employs TRBV11-2 and TRBJ2-3; perhaps TRBD2 as D (5 bases). Germline V gene sequence: CDR1 SGHAT, CDR2 FQNNGV. The CDR3 is 16 residues long. The V end was cut by 5 bases, the J end by 1 base, with 16 bases between. The CDR3 DNA reads TGTGCCAGCAGCCCCCGGGCTTCGAGGGGCACAGATACGCAGTATTTT. It is translated as CASSPRASRGTDTQYF.